These 6 T cell receptor beta chains originate from one sample sequenced in a study of blood T cell repertoires in COVID-19 (dated by TCRdb to the early 2020s). Receptors were amplified or captured by the immunoSEQ multiplex PCR assay. What TCRdb holds here is the immuneACCESS table cut down to in-frame rearrangements. Part of the clones is not present; checked against another copy, under half of the missing clones reflect an unresolved V gene, and the others are unexplained. This sample holds over 150,000 clones; 85% to 95% were observed only once. Approximately 0.5% of the sample belongs to the ten largest clones. The sample consisted of peripheral blood. Receptors were obtained from a man aged 45 to 65 with acute or convalescent COVID-19.

This clone came up once. The chain couples TRBV19 to TRBJ1-1; D call uncertain. CDR3 length equals 13 residues. Germline V CDR1 and CDR2: LNHDA, SQIVND (reference sequence). Between the trimmed V and J ends, which lost 3 bases and 5 bases, there was a span of 10 bases. CDR3 bases: TGTGCCAGTAGTATGTTTGCGGGGACTGAAGCTTTCTTT. Encoded protein: CASSMFAGTEAFF.

The genes are TRBV7-9 and TRBJ1-4; tentatively, D is TRBD1 (6 bases). Germline assignment: CDR1 SEHNR and CDR2 FQNEAQ (reference sequence). V lost 1 base and J lost 1, with 16 bases in between. This CDR3 is built from 18 residues. CDR3 coding DNA: TGTGCCAGCAGCTTAGGGTCATCAGGGGCAATAACTAATGAAAAACTGTTTTTT. This sequence encodes CASSLGSSGAITNEKLFF.

This sequence joins TRBV18 and TRBJ2-1; possibly TRBD1 for D (5 bases). Trimming removed 1 base from V and 7 bases from J, with 5 bases in between. Per germline, CDR1 KGHSH and CDR2 LQKENI. The CDR3 totals 12 residues. The CDR3 DNA is TGTGCCAGCTCACCACAGGGGAATGAGCAGTTCTTC. Protein sequence: CASSPQGNEQFF.

The V call is TRBV30, the J call TRBJ1-6, with no clear D. The CDR3 is made up of 15 amino acids. The germline CDR1 and CDR2 sequences are GTSNPN and SVGIG (reference sequence). The ends were cut back, 2 bases at V and 5 bases at J, with 13 bases in the middle. The CDR3 DNA sequence: TGTGCCTGGAGTCGTCAGATTTCCGATAATTCACCCCTCCACTTT. It yields the protein CAWSRQISDNSPLHF.

This chain links TRBV27 with TRBJ2-1; D remains unclear. Between the trimmed V and J ends, which lost 1 base and 5 bases, there was a span of 9 bases. The CDR3 is made up of 14 amino acids. CDR1 is MNHEY, CDR2 SMNVEV, per germline (reference sequence). CDR3 in DNA: TGTGCCAGCAGTTTATATCCTACTGACAATGAGCAGTTCTTC. It codes for CASSLYPTDNEQFF.

Here the CDR3 DNA reads TGTGCCAGCAGTGATTGGGGGGACCAAGAGACCCAGTACTTC. Amino acid sequence: CASSDWGDQETQYF. The J gene is TRBJ2-5, the V gene TRBV6-1; a weak D match, TRBD2 (6 bases). Trimming pared 3 bases from V and 0 bases from J, leaving 8 bases between. Germline assignment: CDR1 MNHNS and CDR2 SASEGT. The CDR3 runs to 14 residues.